The 8 T cell receptor beta chains given below trace back to one sample, sequenced in a study of OX40 agonist ivuxolimab in advanced cancers. TCRdb keeps only in-frame clones here, not all; method: immunoSEQ multiplex PCR. Among approximately 82,000 clones listed, about nine tenths were seen once. The sequenced sample was CD4+ or CD8+ T cells sorted from blood, obtained in a trial of the OX40 agonist ivuxolimab. These receptors were collected from an adult with an advanced solid tumor such as melanoma, head and neck, liver or kidney cancer.

The chain combines TRBV7-6 with TRBJ2-2; 8 bases agree with TRBD1. The length of the CDR3 is 16 residues. Trimming at V came to 3 bases and at J to 6 bases, leaving 9 bases not matched to a gene. The germline CDR1 and CDR2 sequences are SGHVS and FNYEAQ. The CDR3 sequence is CASSFISPQGAGELFF. DNA for the CDR3: TGTGCCAGCAGCTTCATTAGTCCACAGGGGGCCGGGGAGCTGTTTTTT.

V gene TRBV6-5 combines with J gene TRBJ1-5; 7 bases fit TRBD1. The V and J ends lost 6 bases and 7 bases, in that order; junction bases with no gene match: 9. Germline values: CDR1 MNHEY, CDR2 SVGAGI. There are 14 residues in the CDR3. CDR3 protein: CASSQGGGRQPQHF. The CDR3 DNA reads TGTGCCAGCAGCCAGGGAGGGGGCAGACAGCCCCAGCATTTT.

DNA for the CDR3: TGTGCCAGCAGTTATGGGACCCTCTACGAGCAGTACTTC. It yields the protein CASSYGTLYEQYF. This chain links TRBV6-6 with TRBJ2-5, with D possibly being TRBD1 or TRBD2 (5 bases each). The J call is in doubt because the DNA end fits TRBJ2-7 better. Germline CDR1 MNHNY, CDR2 SVGAGI (reference sequence). The CDR3 is 13 amino acids.

This sequence joins TRBV5-6 and TRBJ1-1, with D unresolved. Trimming took 1 base from V and 1 from J, leaving 14 bases between them. The CDR3 sequence is 16 residues long. Looked up from germline, CDR1 is SGHDT and CDR2 is YYEEEE. CDR3 bases: TGTGCCAGCAGCTTGATTGGCGTCTCGGGGAACACTGAAGCTTTCTTT. Protein: CASSLIGVSGNTEAFF.

This clone was seen a single time. The chain uses TRBV13 and TRBJ2-7; 8 bases are a match to TRBD2. The trim removed 5 bases at V and 3 bases at J, leaving 12 bases unmatched. The length of the CDR3 is 16 residues. Germline values: CDR1 PRHDT, CDR2 FYEKMQ (reference sequence). Here the CDR3 reads CASSPPGGGRIYEQYF. The CDR3 DNA reads as TGTGCCAGCAGCCCACCGGGTGGCGGGAGGATCTACGAGCAGTACTTC.

The chain recombines TRBV9 with TRBJ2-1; the D is unclear. Germline-derived CDR1 and CDR2 are SGDLS and YYNGEE. With 0 bases removed from V and 2 bases from J, the gap between germline ends came to 9 bases. The CDR3 extends over 15 amino acids. The chain's CDR3 is CASSVGGLTYNEQFF. DNA for the CDR3: TGTGCCAGCAGCGTAGGTGGGTTAACCTACAATGAGCAGTTCTTC.

DNA for the CDR3: TGCGCCAGCAGCCCTAATAGCGGAGACCCCAGGGATACGCAGTATTTT. It encodes CASSPNSGDPRDTQYF. V is TRBV5-1 and J is TRBJ2-3, with D possibly TRBD2 on 6 matching bases. The V gene lost 4 bases and the J gene lost 6 bases, with 21 bases spanning the gap. CDR3 size: 16 residues. Germline loops: CDR1 SGHRS, CDR2 YFSETQ.

This chain links TRBV19 with TRBJ2-7; 8 bases are a match to TRBD1. The germline CDR1 and CDR2 sequences are LNHDA and SQIVND (reference sequence). With 5 bases clipped from V and 5 bases from J, the junction kept 11 bases outside the gene matches. The CDR3 is 15 amino acids. The CDR3 here is CASSQTGGIRNEQYF. The DNA of the CDR3 is TGTGCCAGTAGTCAAACAGGGGGAATCCGGAACGAGCAGTACTTC. The whole variable domain, remainder taken from reference TRBV19 and TRBJ2-7, is DGGITQSPKYLFRKEGQNVTLSCEQNLNHDAMYWYRQDPGQGLRLIYYSQIVNDFQKGDIAEGYSVSREKKESFPLTVTSAQKNPTAFYLCASSQTGGIRNEQYFGPGTRLTVT.